The following is a T cell receptor beta chain sequence with its context. The antigen is undetermined. These data originate in a study of T cells in Graves' hyperthyroidism and ophthalmopathy. Regarding the study as a whole: Most clonotypes expanded in thyroid above 0.001 were likewise present in blood.

V dropped 2 bases and J dropped 1 base, with 14 bases sitting between them. Germline-derived CDR1 and CDR2 are DFQATT and SNEGSKA (reference sequence). The CDR3 contains 15 residues. RNA transcripts yielded amplified TCR beta CDR3 regions. The HTBI primer set was used in a first-round RT-PCR of the TCR CDR3. A single record per CDR3 protein comes from TCRdb applying MiXCR to the multiplex PCR reads. The sample holds some 600,000 distinct CDR3 sequences, approximately 15% seen once. The sequenced sample was blood. This TCR was recovered from a woman aged 25-40 years with Graves' hyperthyroidism that later progressed to Graves' ophthalmopathy. J is TRBJ2-5 and V is TRBV20-1; the D is unclear. CDR3 in amino acids: CSARPPFGVQETQYF. CDR3 sequence (DNA): TGCAGTGCTAGACCTCCCTTTGGGGTCCAAGAGACCCAGTACTTC.